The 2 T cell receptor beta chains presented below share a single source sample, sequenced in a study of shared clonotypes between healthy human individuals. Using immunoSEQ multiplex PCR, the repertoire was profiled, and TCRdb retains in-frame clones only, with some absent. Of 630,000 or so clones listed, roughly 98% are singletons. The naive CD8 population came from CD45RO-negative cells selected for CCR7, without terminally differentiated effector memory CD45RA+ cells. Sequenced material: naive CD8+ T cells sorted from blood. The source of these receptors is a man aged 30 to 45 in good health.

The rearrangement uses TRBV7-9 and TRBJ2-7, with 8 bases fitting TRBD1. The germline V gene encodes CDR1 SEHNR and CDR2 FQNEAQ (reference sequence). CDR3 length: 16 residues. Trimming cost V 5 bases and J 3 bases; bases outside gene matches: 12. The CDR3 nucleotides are TGTGCCAGCAGCCTTCCTTTAGGACAGGGAATCTACGAGCAGTACTTC. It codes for CASSLPLGQGIYEQYF.

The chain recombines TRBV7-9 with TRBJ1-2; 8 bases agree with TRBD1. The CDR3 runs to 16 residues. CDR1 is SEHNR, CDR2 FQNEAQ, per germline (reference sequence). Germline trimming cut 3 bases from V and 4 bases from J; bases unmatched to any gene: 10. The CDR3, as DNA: TGTGCCAGCAGCTTCTCCCAGGGGGCGTCGGTCTATGGCTACACCTTC. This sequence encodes CASSFSQGASVYGYTF. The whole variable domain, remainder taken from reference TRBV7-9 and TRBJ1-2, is DTGVSQNPRHKITKRGQNVTFRCDPISEHNRLYWYRQTLGQGPEFLTYFQNEAQLEKSRLLSDRFSAERPKGSFSTLEIQRTEQGDSAMYLCASSFSQGASVYGYTFGSGTRLTVV.